The TCR beta chain under discussion was sequenced for a study of regulatory T cells in long-lasting Graves disease. The TCR beta library used iRepertoire HTBI primers with Arm-PCR amplification of CDR3. TCRdb reprocessed the multiplex PCR reads with MiXCR, giving one entry per CDR3 protein. The table has a few hundred thousand distinct CDR3 sequences, about a sixth seen once. General observations from the study: Persistent disease preferred TRBV28, TRBJ1-2 and TRBJ2-5.

In its sample, this clonotype was seen many times. The antigen remains unidentified. CDR3 length: 15 amino acids. V was trimmed by 7 bases and J by 8 bases, leaving 20 bases between them. The sample's time point: newly diagnosed GD, antithyroid drugs for less than 3 months. From PBMCs, RNA was extracted and then used to make the TCR library. These data were also reused for a study on T cells in Graves' hyperthyroidism and ophthalmopathy. That report notes: Newly diagnosed hyperthyroidism patients aged 18 to 65 years had disease lasting under 2 months. Patients having uncontrolled infection, another autoimmune disease, pregnancy or lactation were not included. The model predicted ophthalmopathy a median roughly six months before onset.

The source of this sequence is a woman aged 18-30 years with Graves disease. Sequenced material: peripheral blood mononuclear cells (PBMCs), taken at new diagnosis, from a patient treated with antithyroid drugs. This chain joins TRBV12-3 or TRBV12-4 and TRBJ1-4, with D possibly matching TRBD1 (6 bases). CDR3 sequence reads: CASKPSGGQAEKLFF. CDR3 DNA sequence: TGTGCCAGCAAGCCCAGTGGGGGGCAGGCCGAAAAACTGTTTTTT.